This T cell receptor (beta chain) was recorded in a study of T cell responses to AZD1222 COVID-19 vaccine. A few counts support this clone. Data came from immunoSEQ multiplex PCR; TCRdb stores just in-frame clones and leaves some out. The table includes 100,000 to 150,000 clones, approximately 86% detected once. The sample in question was peripheral blood, obtained on day 0 of AZD1222 vaccination. The TCR comes from an adult in good health.

CDR3 DNA: TGTGCCAGCAGCTTAGGGGACGGACCTATGGCTTGGACCTTC. Amino acid sequence: CASSLGDGPMAWTF. The chain couples TRBV7-6 to TRBJ1-2; possible D gene TRBD1, 5 bases. There are 14 residues in the CDR3. Trimming took off 1 base at V and 14 bases at J, with 20 bases between the two ends. Germline lookup yields CDR1 SGHVS and CDR2 FNYEAQ.